Listed here are 11 T cell receptor beta chains from one sample, sequenced in a study of regulatory T cells in long-lasting Graves disease. Documented time point: persistent/refractory GD, antithyroid drugs over 5 years with positive TRAb. From PBMCs, RNA was extracted and then used to make the TCR library. Arm-PCR with iRepertoire HTBI primers amplified the CDR3 regions for these TCR beta libraries. TCRdb independently ran MiXCR on the multiplex PCR reads; one entry per CDR3 protein. The repertoire holds approximately 690,000 distinct CDR3 sequences, with 30% as singletons. The specimen was peripheral blood mononuclear cells (PBMCs), collected when the disease was refractory, from a patient treated with antithyroid drugs. The receptor source for this set is a female donor with Graves disease.

This clonotype occurred a few times. The genes are TRBV10-1 and TRBJ2-6; D remains unclear. The germline gives CDR1 WNHNN, CDR2 SYGVQD (reference sequence). Trimming took 9 bases from V and 0 from J, leaving 9 bases between them. The CDR3 extends over 14 amino acids. This chain's CDR3 is CARTLSSGANVLTF. Here the CDR3 DNA reads TGCGCCAGGACATTGAGCTCTGGGGCCAACGTCCTGACTTTC.

This sequence joins TRBV3-1 and TRBJ1-2; a possible D gene is TRBD1 (5 bases). The CDR3 runs to 12 residues. Germline V gene lookup returns CDR1 LGHDT and CDR2 YNNKEL (reference sequence). The V end was cut by 2 bases, the J end by 7 bases, with 8 bases between. CDR3 in amino acids: CASSQQDSGYTF. DNA of the CDR3: TGTGCCAGCAGCCAACAAGACAGTGGCTACACCTTC.

This clonotype was picked up a small number of times. V is TRBV6-5 and J is TRBJ1-1; 8 bases fit TRBD1. This CDR3 region has 15 residues. V trimming: 1 base; J trimming: 1 base; junction bases outside the gene matches: 2. Per germline, CDR1 MNHEY and CDR2 SVGAGI. DNA for the CDR3: TGTGCCAGCAGTTACTACGGGACAGGGAACACTGAAGCTTTCTTT. It translates to CASSYYGTGNTEAFF.

The genes are TRBV29-1 and TRBJ1-2; D gene ambiguous. Germline CDR1 is SQVTM and CDR2 is ANQGSEA. The CDR3 sequence is 13 residues long. Trimming pared 3 bases from V and 0 bases from J, leaving 8 bases between. CDR3 in DNA: TGCAGCGTTGATCGAAAAGCTAACTATGGCTACACCTTC. Residues: CSVDRKANYGYTF. Based on the CDR3 plus reference TRBV29-1 and TRBJ1-2, the full variable domain is SAVISQKPSRDICQRGTSLTIQCQVDSQVTMMFWYRQQPGQSLTLIATANQGSEATYESGFVIDKFPISRPNLTFSTLTVSNMSPEDSSIYLCSVDRKANYGYTFGSGTRLTVV.

This clonotype was counted between two and nine times. V is TRBV19 and J is TRBJ2-3; 7 positions match TRBD1. The trim removed 8 bases at V and 0 bases at J, leaving 5 bases unmatched. In germline, CDR1 is LNHDA, CDR2 SQIVND (reference sequence). The CDR3 spans 14 residues. This chain's CDR3 is CASRDRVSTDTQYF. DNA for the CDR3: TGTGCCAGTCGTGACAGGGTGAGCACAGATACGCAGTATTTT. The whole variable domain, remainder taken from reference TRBV19 and TRBJ2-3, is DGGITQSPKYLFRKEGQNVTLSCEQNLNHDAMYWYRQDPGQGLRLIYYSQIVNDFQKGDIAEGYSVSREKKESFPLTVTSAQKNPTAFYLCASRDRVSTDTQYFGPGTRLTVL.

This clonotype was detected many times. The chain uses TRBV28 and TRBJ1-5; TRBD1 matches 10 bases. Looked up from germline, CDR1 is MDHEN and CDR2 is SYDVKM. The CDR3 has 15 amino acids. The junction had 5 bases not matched to a gene; V was cut back by 5 bases and J by 4 bases. CDR3 loop: CASSLGTGVNQPQHF. The CDR3 DNA reads TGTGCCAGCAGTCTTGGGACAGGGGTTAATCAGCCCCAGCATTTT.

The CDR3 sequence: CSVERGLAGELFF. The CDR3 nucleotides read TGCAGCGTTGAGAGGGGGCTGGCCGGGGAGCTGTTTTTT. The V gene is TRBV29-1, the J gene TRBJ2-2; 7 bases fit TRBD1. V trimming: 3 bases; J trimming: 6 bases; junction bases outside the gene matches: 4. This CDR3 comprises 13 residues. Germline assignment: CDR1 SQVTM and CDR2 ANQGSEA.

The V call is TRBV11-2, the J call TRBJ1-5; D not resolved. Germline CDR1 and CDR2: SGHAT and FQNNGV. Trimming shortened V by 3 bases and J by 2 bases, and 11 bases separated the two germline ends. The CDR3 extends over 15 amino acids. The CDR3 loop is CASSFAEGGNQPQHF. The CDR3 coding sequence is TGTGCCAGCAGCTTTGCGGAGGGTGGCAATCAGCCCCAGCATTTT.

This clonotype was recorded many times. The chain couples TRBV20-1 to TRBJ2-7, with D perhaps being TRBD1 or TRBD2 (6 bases each). Trimming removed 3 bases at V and 3 bases at J, with 12 bases between. Germline CDR1 reads DFQATT; CDR2 reads SNEGSKA (reference sequence). The CDR3 loop spans 13 amino acids. The DNA of the CDR3 is TGCAGTGCTAGGAGGGGGGCGGGCTACGAGCAGTACTTC. This codes for CSARRGAGYEQYF.

This clonotype was recorded only once. The chain carries TRBV12-3 or TRBV12-4 and TRBJ1-5; 9 nucleotides align to TRBD1. With 5 bases clipped from V and 5 bases from J, the junction kept 7 bases outside the gene matches. The CDR3 extends over 15 amino acids. CDR3 sequence reads: CASSQDRGGDQPQHF. CDR3 sequence (DNA): TGTGCCAGCAGTCAAGACAGGGGGGGTGATCAGCCCCAGCATTTT.

The chain recombines TRBV30 with TRBJ1-5; 9 nucleotides agree with TRBD1. From germline, CDR1 is GTSNPN and CDR2 SVGIG (reference sequence). J lost 3 bases, V lost 1 base, and 7 bases had no gene match. The CDR3 length is 16 residues. This CDR3 reads CAWSAGTGKANQPQHF. In DNA form, the CDR3 reads TGTGCCTGGAGTGCTGGGACAGGGAAGGCCAATCAGCCCCAGCATTTT.